This T cell receptor (beta chain) was observed in a study of blood T cells in healthy people across ages. Through a sample-barcoded 5' primer and a J-beta primer mix, a second PCR was run for roughly 6 to 11 cycles. TCRdb used MiXCR to reprocess the 5' RACE reads, holding one entry per CDR3 protein. The table has some 670,000 distinct CDR3 sequences, around 50% seen once. In germline, CDR1 is PRHDT, CDR2 FYEKMQ (reference sequence). Trimming cost V 2 bases and J 12 bases, with 11 bases left between them. The CDR3 length is 11 residues. This clonotype was obtained from a woman at least 80 years old in good health. Material: blood. The chain joins TRBV13 to TRBJ2-7; a weak D match, TRBD1 (6 bases). CDR3 sequence: CASSLRGTRYF. The CDR3 region has the DNA TGTGCCAGCAGCTTAAGGGGGACCCGGTACTTC.